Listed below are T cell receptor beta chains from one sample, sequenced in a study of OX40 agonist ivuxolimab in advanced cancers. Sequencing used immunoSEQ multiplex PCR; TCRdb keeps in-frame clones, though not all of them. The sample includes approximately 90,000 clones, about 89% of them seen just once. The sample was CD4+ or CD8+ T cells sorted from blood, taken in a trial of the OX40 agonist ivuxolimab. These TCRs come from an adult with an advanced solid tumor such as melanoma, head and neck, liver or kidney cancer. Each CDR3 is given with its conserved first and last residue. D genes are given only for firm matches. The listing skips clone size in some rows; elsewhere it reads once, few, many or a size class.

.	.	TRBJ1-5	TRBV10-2	TGCGCCAGCAGTGAGTCCTCCCTCCTCCAGACTAGCAATCAGCCCCAGCATTTT	CASSESSLLQTSNQPQHF
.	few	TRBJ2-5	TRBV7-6	TGTGCCAGCAGCTTAGCGAGGTTCCAAGAGACCCAGTACTTC	CASSLARFQETQYF
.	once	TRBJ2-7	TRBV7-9	TGTGCCAGCAGCTCCTTGTCCCCGGGACATCCAGAGCAGTACTTC	CASSSLSPGHPEQYF
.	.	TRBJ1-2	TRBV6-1	TGTGCCAGCAGTGAAGTGAGGGGCGGCGGCTACACCTTC	CASSEVRGGGYTF
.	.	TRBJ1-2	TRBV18	TGTGCCAGCTCACCACCAGGGATCGGATCCTATGGCTACACCTTC	CASSPPGIGSYGYTF
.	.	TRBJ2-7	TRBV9	TGTGCCAGCAGCCCCGGGACATTAAGCTCCTACGAGCAGTACTTC	CASSPGTLSSYEQYF
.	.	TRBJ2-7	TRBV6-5	TGTGCCAGCAGTTACCGGTCGACCATCAGCTCCTACGAGCAGTACTTC	CASSYRSTISSYEQYF
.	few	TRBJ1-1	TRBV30	TGTGCCTGGAGTTCAGGGTTAAGCACTGAAGCTTTCTTT	CAWSSGLSTEAFF
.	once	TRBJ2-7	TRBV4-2	TGTGCCAGCAGCCAAGGAGGAAAGGGAGAGCAGTACTTC	CASSQGGKGEQYF
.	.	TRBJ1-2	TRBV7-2	TGTGCCAGCAGACCTTCTAACTATGGCTACACCTTC	CASRPSNYGYTF